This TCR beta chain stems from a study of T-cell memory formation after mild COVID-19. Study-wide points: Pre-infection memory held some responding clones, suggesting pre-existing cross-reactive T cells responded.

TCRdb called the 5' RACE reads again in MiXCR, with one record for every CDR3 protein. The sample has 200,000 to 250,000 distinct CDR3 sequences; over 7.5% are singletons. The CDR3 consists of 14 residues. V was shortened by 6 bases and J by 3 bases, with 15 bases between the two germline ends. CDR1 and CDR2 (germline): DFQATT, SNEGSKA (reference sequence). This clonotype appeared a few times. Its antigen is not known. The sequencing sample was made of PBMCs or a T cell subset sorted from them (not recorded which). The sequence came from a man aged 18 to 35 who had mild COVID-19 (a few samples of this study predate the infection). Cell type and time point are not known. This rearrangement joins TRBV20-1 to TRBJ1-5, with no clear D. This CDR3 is CSAPAGGYNQPQHF. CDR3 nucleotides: TGCAGTGCCCCCGCGGGAGGGTACAATCAGCCCCAGCATTTT.